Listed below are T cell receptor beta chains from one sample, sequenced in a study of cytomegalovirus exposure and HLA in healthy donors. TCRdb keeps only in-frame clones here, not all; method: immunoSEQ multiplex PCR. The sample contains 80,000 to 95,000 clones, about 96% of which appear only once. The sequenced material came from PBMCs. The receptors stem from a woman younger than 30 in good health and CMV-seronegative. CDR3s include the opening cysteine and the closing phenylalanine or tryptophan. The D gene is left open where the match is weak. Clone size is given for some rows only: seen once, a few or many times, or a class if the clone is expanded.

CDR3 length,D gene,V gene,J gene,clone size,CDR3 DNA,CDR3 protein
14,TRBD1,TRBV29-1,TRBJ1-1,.,TGCAGCGTCTGGACAGGGGGCGCTTGGACTGAAGCTTTCTTT,CSVWTGGAWTEAFF
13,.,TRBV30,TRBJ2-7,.,.,CAWSVGTGNREYF
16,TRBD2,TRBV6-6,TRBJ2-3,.,TGTGCCAGCAGCTCCTCCCTAGCGGGAGGGACAGATACGCAGTATTTT,CASSSSLAGGTDTQYF
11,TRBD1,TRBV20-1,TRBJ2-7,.,TGCAGTGCCCGGACAGGGCCCGAGCAGTACTTC,CSARTGPEQYF
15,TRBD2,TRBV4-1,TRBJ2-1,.,TGCGCCAGCAGTTTACTAGCGGGAGCCTACAATGAGCAGTTCTTC,CASSLLAGAYNEQFF
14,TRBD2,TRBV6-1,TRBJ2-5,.,TGTGCCAGCATTTCCGGGACTAGCGGGGGGACCCAGTACTTC,CASISGTSGGTQYF
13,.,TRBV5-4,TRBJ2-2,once,TGTGCCAGCAGCTTGGGAGGTTCCGGGGAGCTGTTTTTT,CASSLGGSGELFF
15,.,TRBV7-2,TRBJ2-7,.,TGTGCCAGCAGCTCTTACCAAACAGGAGCCTACGAGCAGTACTTC,CASSSYQTGAYEQYF
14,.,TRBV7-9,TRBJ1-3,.,TGTGCCAGCAGTGACTTGAGGGCCGGAAACACCATATATTTT,CASSDLRAGNTIYF
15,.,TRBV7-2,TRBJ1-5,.,TGTGCCAGCAGCCCAACAGGGCGGGGCAATCAGCCCCAGCATTTT,CASSPTGRGNQPQHF
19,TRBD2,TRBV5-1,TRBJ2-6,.,TGCGCCAGCAGCTTGGGACTAGCGGGAGGGCCGGGCGGGGCCAACGTCCTGACTTTC,CASSLGLAGGPGGANVLTF
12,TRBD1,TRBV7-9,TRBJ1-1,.,TGTGCCAGCAGCTTAAAGGGGGCTGCAGCTTTCTTT,CASSLKGAAAFF
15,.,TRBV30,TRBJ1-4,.,TGTGCCTGGAGTGTAACCCGGACTAATAATGAAAAACTGTTTTTT,CAWSVTRTNNEKLFF
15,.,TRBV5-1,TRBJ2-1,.,TGCGCCAGCTCCTTAACCTCCACATCCTACAATGAGCAGTTCTTC,CASSLTSTSYNEQFF
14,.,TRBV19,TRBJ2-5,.,TGTGCCAGTAGTCAAGGGGTCGGACAAGAGACCCAGTACTTC,CASSQGVGQETQYF
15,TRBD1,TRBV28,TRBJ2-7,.,TGTGCCAGCAGTCTGGGACAGGACATCTCCTACGAGCAGTACTTC,CASSLGQDISYEQYF
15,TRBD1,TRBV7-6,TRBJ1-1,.,TGTGCCAGCAGCTTAGGGACAGGATTTAACACTGAAGCTTTCTTT,CASSLGTGFNTEAFF
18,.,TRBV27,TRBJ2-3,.,TGTGCCAGCAGCCCCCGCCTAATGGGCCCACAGCTCACAGATACGCAGTATTTT,CASSPRLMGPQLTDTQYF
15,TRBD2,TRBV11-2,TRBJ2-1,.,TGTGCCAGCAGCGTACTAGCGGGAGGGTACAATGAGCAGTTCTTC,CASSVLAGGYNEQFF
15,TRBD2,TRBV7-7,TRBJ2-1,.,TGTGCCAGCAGCCGAACTAGCGGGGGTAACAATGAGCAGTTCTTC,CASSRTSGGNNEQFF
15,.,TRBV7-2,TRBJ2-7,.,TGTGCCAGCAGCGCCCGATTTTTAGTCAACTACGAGCAGTACTTC,CASSARFLVNYEQYF
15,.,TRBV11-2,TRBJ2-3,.,TGTGCCAGCAGCTTGGCGGGTGCGAGCACAGATACGCAGTATTTT,CASSLAGASTDTQYF
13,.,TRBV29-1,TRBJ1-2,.,TGCAGCGTTGAGCAGGCACCCCCCTATGGCTACACCTTC,CSVEQAPPYGYTF
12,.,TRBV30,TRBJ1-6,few,TGTGCCTGGATGTTCAGGAATTCACCCCTCCACTTT,CAWMFRNSPLHF
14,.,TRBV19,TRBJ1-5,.,TGTGCCAGTGCGACAGGACTTAGCAATCAGCCCCAGCATTTT,CASATGLSNQPQHF
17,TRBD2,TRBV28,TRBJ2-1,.,TGTGCCAGCAGCAACGGGTGGCGGGAGGGCCTTAACCATGAGCAGTTCTTC,CASSNGWREGLNHEQFF
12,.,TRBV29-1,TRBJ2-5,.,TGCAGCGTTGTTTTCTACCAAGAGACCCAGTACTTC,CSVVFYQETQYF
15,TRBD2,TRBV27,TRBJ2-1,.,TGTGCCAGCAGTGCTAGCGGGCCATCCTACAATGAGCAGTTCTTC,CASSASGPSYNEQFF
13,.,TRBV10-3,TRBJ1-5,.,TGTGCCATCAGTGACCAGGGGAATCAGCCCCAGCATTTT,CAISDQGNQPQHF
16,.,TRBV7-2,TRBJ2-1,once,TGTGCCAGCAGCTCGACAGCTAGCGCGGCCAAGAATGAGCAGTTCTTC,CASSSTASAAKNEQFF
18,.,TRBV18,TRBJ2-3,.,TGTGCCAGCTCACCACGGATTGCGGGATCGACACGCACAGATACGCAGTATTTT,CASSPRIAGSTRTDTQYF
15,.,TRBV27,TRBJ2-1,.,TGTGCCAGCAGTTTGGCGGGATTCTCCTACAATGAGCAGTTCTTC,CASSLAGFSYNEQFF
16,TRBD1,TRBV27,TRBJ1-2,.,TGTGCCAGCAGTTTAGGAACAGGGGGTATTTCGTATGGCTACACCTTC,CASSLGTGGISYGYTF
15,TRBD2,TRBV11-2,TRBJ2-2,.,TGTGCCAGCAGCTTAGTCCTAGCGGGCACCGGGGAGCTGTTTTTT,CASSLVLAGTGELFF
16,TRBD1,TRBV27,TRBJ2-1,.,TGTGCCAGCAGTCATGGGACAGGGGGAGCCTACAATGAGCAGTTCTTC,CASSHGTGGAYNEQFF
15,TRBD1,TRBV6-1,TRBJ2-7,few,TGTGCCAGCAGTGAAGAGGGACAGGGAAGCCACGAGCAGTACTTC,CASSEEGQGSHEQYF
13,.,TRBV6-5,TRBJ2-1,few,TGTGCCAGCAGTTACATGGCAGCGGAACAGCAGTTCTTC,CASSYMAAEQQFF
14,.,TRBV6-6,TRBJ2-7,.,TGTGCCAGCACCAACGAGGGACTTTTGGGCGAGCAGTACTTC,CASTNEGLLGEQYF
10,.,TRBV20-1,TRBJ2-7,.,TGCAGTGCCCTAACCTACGAGCAGTACTTC,CSALTYEQYF
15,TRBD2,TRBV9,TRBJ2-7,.,TGTGCCAGCAGCCCACTAGCGGGCGTTTCCTACGAGCAGTACTTC,CASSPLAGVSYEQYF
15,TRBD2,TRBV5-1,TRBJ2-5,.,TGCGCCAGCAGCCTAAGGCCTAGCGGGGAAGAGACCCAGTACTTC,CASSLRPSGEETQYF
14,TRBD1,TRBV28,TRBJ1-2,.,TGTGCCAGCACCCCAAGGACAGGCACCTATGGCTACACCTTC,CASTPRTGTYGYTF
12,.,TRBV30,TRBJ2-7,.,TGTGCCTGGAGTGTACCGGGACACCATGGGTACTTC,CAWSVPGHHGYF
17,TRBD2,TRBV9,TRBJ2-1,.,TGTGCCAGCAGCTCGAGCGGAGCGGGAGGTTTAAGGGGTGAGCAGTTCTTC,CASSSSGAGGLRGEQFF
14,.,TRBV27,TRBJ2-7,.,TGTGCCAGCTCAAACGTCGGCGGTTTCTACGAGCAGTACTTC,CASSNVGGFYEQYF
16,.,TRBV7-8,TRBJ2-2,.,TGTGCCAGCAGCTTAGCTGGTTGGGGGCGGAGCGGGGAGCTGTTTTTT,CASSLAGWGRSGELFF
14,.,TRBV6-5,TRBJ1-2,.,TGTGCCAGCGCTTATCAGGGCCTGCTCTATGGCTACACCTTC,CASAYQGLLYGYTF
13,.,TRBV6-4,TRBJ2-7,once,TGTGCCAGCAGTGACCTGAGCTCCTACGAGCAGTACTTC,CASSDLSSYEQYF
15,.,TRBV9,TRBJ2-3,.,TGTGCCAGCAGCGCCGAAGGACAGCGTACAGATACGCAGTATTTT,CASSAEGQRTDTQYF
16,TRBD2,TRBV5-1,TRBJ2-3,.,TGCGCCAGCAGCGACGGGACTAGCGGGAGCCCAGATACGCAGTATTTT,CASSDGTSGSPDTQYF
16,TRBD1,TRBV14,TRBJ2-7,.,TGTGCCAGCAGCCAGGGGGGAAGGACAGGGTCCTACGAGCAGTACTTC,CASSQGGRTGSYEQYF
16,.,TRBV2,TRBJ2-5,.,TGTGCCAGCAGTGATTGGCCTGCCCTAAAGGAGGAGACCCAGTACTTC,CASSDWPALKEETQYF
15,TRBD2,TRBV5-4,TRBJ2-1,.,TGTGCCAGCAGCTTGCAACTAGCGGGAGTCAATGAGCAGTTCTTC,CASSLQLAGVNEQFF
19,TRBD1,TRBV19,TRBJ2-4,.,TGTGCCAGTTCCACAAACCGGGACAGGACCCCCTTAGCCAAAAACATTCAGTACTTC,CASSTNRDRTPLAKNIQYF
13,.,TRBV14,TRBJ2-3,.,TGTGCCAGCAGCCATCCGCTGGGGACATCGCAGTATTTT,CASSHPLGTSQYF
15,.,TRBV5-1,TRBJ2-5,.,TGCGCCAGCAGCTTGGGGGTGACAGGAGCAGAGACCCAGTACTTC,CASSLGVTGAETQYF
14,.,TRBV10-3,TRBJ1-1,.,TGTGCCATCAGTGACCAGGACTCGAACACTGAAGCTTTCTTT,CAISDQDSNTEAFF
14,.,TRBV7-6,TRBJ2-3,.,TGTGCCAGCAGCTTCCAGGGACACTCAGATACGCAGTATTTT,CASSFQGHSDTQYF
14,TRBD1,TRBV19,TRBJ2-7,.,TGTGCCAGTAGTCTGACAGGGGCAAGGAACGAGCAGTACTTC,CASSLTGARNEQYF
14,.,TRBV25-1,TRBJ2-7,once,TGTGCCAGCAGTGAAGCGGGTTGGGCCTACGAGCAGTACTTC,CASSEAGWAYEQYF